This entry lists 26 T cell receptor beta chains sequenced from one sample in a study of blood T cell repertoires in COVID-19 (dated by TCRdb to 2020 to 2022). The method was the immunoSEQ multiplex PCR assay. TCRdb obtained this table from immuneACCESS and retained in-frame rearrangements with V and J assigned. These tables miss some clones; where compared with another copy, unresolved V genes account for less than half of the shortfall, and the remainder is unexplained. Recorded for this sample are 80,000 to 100,000 clones; approximately 86% of them occurred a single time. The ten biggest clones cover roughly a sixth of the sample. Sequencing was done on a sample of peripheral blood. The receptors derive from a woman of 80 years or more with acute or convalescent COVID-19.

The chain couples TRBV9 to TRBJ2-5; D is possibly TRBD2 (7 bases). The CDR3 has 15 residues. Trimming removed 3 bases from V and 4 bases from J, with 16 bases in between. Germline V lookup: CDR1 SGDLS, CDR2 YYNGEE. The CDR3 protein is CASSERGAGRETQYF. Here the CDR3 DNA reads TGTGCCAGCAGCGAACGGGGGGCCGGGAGAGAGACCCAGTACTTC.

Regarding this clone: Germline is not matched at one junction end, which may reflect a read error. V is TRBV7-7 and J is TRBJ2-2; 14 bases agree with TRBD2. Germline assignment: CDR1 SSHAT and CDR2 FNYEAQ (reference sequence). This CDR3 has 16 amino acids. The DNA for the CDR3 is TGTGCTAGCAGCCTTGGACTAGCGGGGGGCACCGGGGAGCTGTTTTTT. Translation gives CASSLGLAGGTGELFF.

The chain recombines TRBV19 with TRBJ1-3; 10 bases align to TRBD1. After removal of 10 bases from V and 2 bases from J, the junction contained 2 bases not matched to a gene. This CDR3 has 13 residues. Germline values: CDR1 LNHDA, CDR2 SQIVND (reference sequence). CDR3 sequence (DNA): TGTGCCACTGGGACAGGGGCTGGAAACACCATATATTTT. It codes for CATGTGAGNTIYF.

The chain joins TRBV30 to TRBJ2-7; tentatively, D is TRBD2 (6 bases). Germline CDR1 reads GTSNPN; CDR2 reads SVGIG (reference sequence). The CDR3 covers 17 residues. V was trimmed by 2 bases and J by 3 bases, leaving 23 bases between them. CDR3 nucleotides: TGTGCCTGGAGTCTCCCGCTCCGGGGGACGATACACTACGAGCAGTACTTC. Amino acid sequence: CAWSLPLRGTIHYEQYF.

V gene TRBV7-2 combines with J gene TRBJ2-5, with D uncertain. Germline V gene sequence: CDR1 SGHTA, CDR2 FQGNSA. The CDR3 has 13 residues. V was trimmed by 6 bases and J by 5 bases, leaving 13 bases between them. The CDR3 coding sequence is TGTGCCAGCAGACCCCCATTTGGCGAGACCCAGTACTTC. It codes for CASRPPFGETQYF.

This sequence joins TRBV2 and TRBJ1-2; perhaps TRBD1 as D (6 bases). The V end lost 11 bases, the J end lost 4 bases, and 20 bases lay between the germline ends. The length of the CDR3 is 14 residues. The germline CDR1 and CDR2 sequences are SNHLY and FYNNEI. The CDR3 spells CAGARDRLTYGYTF. The DNA of the CDR3 is TGTGCCGGGGCGCGAGACAGGTTGACCTATGGCTACACCTTC.

The chain is built from TRBV5-6 and TRBJ2-1; 7 positions match TRBD1. V trimming: 1 base; J trimming: 0 bases; junction bases outside the gene matches: 7. Germline CDR1 reads SGHDT; CDR2 reads YYEEEE. This CDR3 region has 17 residues. The CDR3 sequence is CASSLLAGGASYNEQFF. For the CDR3, the DNA is TGTGCCAGCAGCTTGCTGGCAGGGGGAGCCTCCTACAATGAGCAGTTCTTC.

CDR3 amino acids: CASSQDPFAPRDRGETQYF. CDR3 nucleotides: TGTGCCAGCAGCCAAGATCCCTTTGCCCCCCGGGACAGGGGGGAGACCCAGTACTTC. The chain has TRBV4-2 and TRBJ2-5; the match to TRBD1 covers 11 bases. The CDR3 is 19 amino acids. V shed 0 bases, J shed 5 bases, and the junction held 14 bases outside the gene matches. The germline gives CDR1 LGHNA, CDR2 YNFKEQ.

This sequence joins TRBV28 and TRBJ1-4, with D possibly TRBD1 on 6 matching bases. This CDR3 comprises 14 residues. From germline, CDR1 is MDHEN and CDR2 SYDVKM. Trimming took 4 bases from V and 6 from J, leaving 12 bases between them. CDR3 DNA: TGTGCCAGCAGTTCTACAGGGCAGGATGAAAAACTGTTTTTT. As protein: CASSSTGQDEKLFF.

The rearrangement uses TRBV6-5 and TRBJ2-7, with D perhaps TRBD2 (5 bases). V lost 0 bases and J lost 3, with 9 bases in between. Germline lookup yields CDR1 MNHEY and CDR2 SVGAGI. This CDR3 spans 14 amino acids. The CDR3 DNA reads TGTGCCAGCAGTTACTCACGGGGTGGCTACGAGCAGTACTTC. This encodes CASSYSRGGYEQYF.

The V call is TRBV4-1, the J call TRBJ1-2, with 8 bases identical to TRBD1. Per germline, CDR1 MGHRA and CDR2 YSYEKL. The CDR3 has 17 amino acids. V lost 4 bases to trimming and J lost 7 bases; unmatched junction nucleotides: 17. The CDR3 loop is CASSLRFTEGQDRGYTF. CDR3 nucleotides: TGCGCCAGCAGCCTCCGATTCACAGAGGGACAGGATCGTGGCTACACCTTC.

The chain employs TRBV27 and TRBJ1-5; maybe TRBD1 (5 bases). Germline lookup yields CDR1 MNHEY and CDR2 SMNVEV (reference sequence). The CDR3 loop spans 13 amino acids. Deletions cut 4 bases from V and 6 bases from J, with 10 bases between. The CDR3 spells CASSSGWSQPQHF. The CDR3, as DNA: TGTGCCAGCAGTTCAGGGTGGAGTCAGCCCCAGCATTTT.

CDR3 in DNA: TGTGCCAGCAGTGAGGGGCGTGACACCTTC. This encodes CASSEGRDTF. The V call is TRBV2, the J call TRBJ1-2; the D gene is possibly TRBD1 (5 bases). The length of the CDR3 is 10 residues. The germline V gene encodes CDR1 SNHLY and CDR2 FYNNEI. Trimming pared 3 bases from V and 12 bases from J, leaving 8 bases between. Drawing the rest from reference TRBV2 and TRBJ1-2, the complete variable domain is EPEVTQTPSHQVTQMGQEVILRCVPISNHLYFYWYRQILGQKVEFLVSFYNNEISEKSEIFDDQFSVERPDGSNFTLKIRSTKLEDSAMYFCASSEGRDTFGSGTRLTVV.

The gene calls are TRBV25-1 and TRBJ1-6; no clear D gene. The CDR3 consists of 14 residues. Deletions cut 6 bases from V and 10 bases from J, with 16 bases between. Germline CDR1 is MGHDK and CDR2 is SYGVNS. CDR3 coding DNA: TGTGCCAGCAGCCAGACGGGTCGGAGGTCACCCCTCCACTTT. As protein: CASSQTGRRSPLHF.

The rearrangement joins TRBV18 to TRBJ2-3; TRBD1 matches 10 bases. Germline V gene sequence: CDR1 KGHSH, CDR2 LQKENI. This CDR3 is 14 amino acids long. After removal of 2 bases from V and 4 bases from J, the junction contained 0 bases not matched to a gene. CDR3 region: CASSPGTGADTQYF. In DNA form, the CDR3 reads TGTGCCAGCTCACCAGGGACAGGGGCAGATACGCAGTATTTT.

The chain joins TRBV7-2 to TRBJ1-5; unclear D gene. This CDR3 region has 12 residues. V dropped 3 bases and J dropped 7 bases, with 7 bases sitting between them. CDR1 SGHTA and CDR2 FQGNSA come from the germline V gene. CDR3 sequence: CASSFMRQPQHF. The CDR3 nucleotides are TGTGCCAGCAGCTTCATGCGGCAGCCCCAGCATTTT.

The chain combines TRBV5-6 with TRBJ2-2; a weak D match, TRBD1 (5 bases). The CDR3 extends over 16 amino acids. Per germline, CDR1 SGHDT and CDR2 YYEEEE. Deletions cut 1 base from V and 1 base from J, with 11 bases between. CDR3 DNA: TGTGCCAGCAGCTTGTGGCTTACAGGGAACACCGGGGAGCTGTTTTTT. Translation: CASSLWLTGNTGELFF.

This chain connects TRBV6-5 to TRBJ2-7; the match to TRBD2 covers 7 bases. Germline CDR1 MNHEY, CDR2 SVGAGI. J lost 1 base, V lost 9 bases, and 6 bases had no gene match. This CDR3 has 13 amino acids. The CDR3 region is CARGGRDSYEQYF. Written as DNA, the CDR3 is TGTGCCAGGGGAGGGAGGGATTCCTACGAGCAGTACTTC.

The V gene is TRBV7-3, the J gene TRBJ2-3, with D perhaps matching TRBD2 (6 bases). V was clipped by 6 bases and J by 6 bases, with 13 bases between them. Germline-derived CDR1 and CDR2 are SGHTA and FQGTGA. The CDR3 loop spans 13 amino acids. The CDR3 reads CASRGQAGDTQYF. Written as DNA, the CDR3 is TGTGCCAGCAGGGGTCAGGCGGGGGATACGCAGTATTTT.

V usage is TRBV9 and J usage is TRBJ2-2; no definite D call. This CDR3 has 15 residues. Trimming pared 0 bases from V and 2 bases from J, leaving 8 bases between. CDR1 is SGDLS, CDR2 YYNGEE, per germline. CDR3 sequence: CASSVGQLNTGELFF. In DNA form, the CDR3 reads TGTGCCAGCAGCGTAGGGCAGTTAAACACCGGGGAGCTGTTTTTT.

The chain carries TRBV5-5 and TRBJ2-1; D not certain. The CDR3 is 12 residues long. Looked up from germline, CDR1 is SGHKS and CDR2 is YYEKEE (reference sequence). V lost 0 bases, J lost 10 bases, and 8 bases lay in between. The CDR3 region has the DNA TGTGCCAGCAGCTTGGGACTGGAAGAGCAGTTCTTC. This codes for CASSLGLEEQFF.

The chain employs TRBV6-5 and TRBJ1-3; TRBD1 agrees at 8 bases. V shed 4 bases, J shed 8 bases, and the junction held 10 bases outside the gene matches. The CDR3 extends over 15 amino acids. Germline-derived CDR1 and CDR2 are MNHEY and SVGAGI. Here the CDR3 reads CASSWDTTGADTIYF. The CDR3 DNA sequence: TGTGCCAGCAGTTGGGACACGACAGGGGCGGACACCATATATTTT.

This sequence joins TRBV6-5 and TRBJ1-2; D not resolved. V lost 0 bases and J 8 bases, leaving 16 bases between the germline ends. This CDR3 has 15 amino acids. CDR1 MNHEY and CDR2 SVGAGI come from the germline V gene. The CDR3 sequence: CASSYSIAANRGYTF. The CDR3 DNA reads as TGTGCCAGCAGTTACTCGATTGCCGCGAACAGAGGCTACACCTTC.

This chain connects TRBV28 to TRBJ2-3; 7 bases are a match to TRBD1. This CDR3 contains 15 residues. Unmatched junction bases numbered 9, after V lost 5 bases and J lost 4 bases. The germline gives CDR1 MDHEN, CDR2 SYDVKM. CDR3 region: CASSPLTGRADTQYF. CDR3 in DNA: TGTGCCAGCAGTCCTTTGACAGGGCGGGCAGATACGCAGTATTTT.

The CDR3 DNA reads TGTGCTAGCCAACCAGCGGGGGGTAGGGAGACCCAGTACTTC. This codes for CASQPAGGRETQYF. The chain joins TRBV7-7 to TRBJ2-5; 9 nucleotides match TRBD2. Per germline, CDR1 SSHAT and CDR2 FNYEAQ (reference sequence). The CDR3 spans 14 residues.

The rearrangement joins TRBV30 to TRBJ1-5; a weak D match, TRBD1 (6 bases). Per germline, CDR1 GTSNPN and CDR2 SVGIG (reference sequence). CDR3 length equals 14 residues. The V and J ends lost 1 base and 5 bases respectively, with 12 bases between them. DNA of the CDR3: TGTGCCTGGAGTGGGGACACCACCTATCAGCCCCAGCATTTT. Residues: CAWSGDTTYQPQHF.